Presented here are 12 T cell receptor beta chains from one specimen sequenced in a study of OX40 agonist ivuxolimab in advanced cancers. TCRdb's table, derived via immunoSEQ multiplex PCR, lists solely in-frame clones and lacks some. The sample has over 65,000 clones, about nine tenths seen once. Sequencing used CD4+ or CD8+ T cells sorted from blood, obtained in a trial of the OX40 agonist ivuxolimab. The origin of the receptors is an adult with an advanced solid tumor such as melanoma, head and neck, liver or kidney cancer.

In the case of this clone: The identical CDR3 is also encoded by other nucleotide sequences in the sample. This CDR3 is CASSLDRTYEQYF. The DNA of the CDR3 is TGTGCCAGCAGCTTGGACAGAACCTACGAGCAGTACTTC. This chain joins TRBV7-8 and TRBJ2-7; TRBD1 is a possible D gene (6 bases). This CDR3 has 13 amino acids. Germline CDR1 is SGHVS and CDR2 is FQNEAQ. The V end lost 3 bases, the J end lost 2 bases, and 8 bases lay between the germline ends.

The chain uses TRBV2 and TRBJ1-1; possibly TRBD1 for D (6 bases). This CDR3 spans 13 amino acids. Germline V lookup: CDR1 SNHLY, CDR2 FYNNEI. V was pared by 4 bases and J by 4 bases, with 10 bases between. CDR3 protein: CASSGGGGTEAFF. CDR3 sequence (DNA): TGTGCCAGCAGTGGGGGAGGGGGCACTGAAGCTTTCTTT.

This clone was seen a single time. V usage is TRBV10-3 and J usage is TRBJ2-5; 10 nucleotides match TRBD2. CDR1 is ENHRY, CDR2 SYGVKD, per germline. Trimming took 6 bases from V and 2 from J; bases not matched to a gene: 12. This CDR3 has 17 residues. CDR3 in amino acids: CAIRPDSGGQEQETQYF. Here the CDR3 DNA reads TGTGCCATCAGACCAGATAGCGGGGGGCAAGAACAAGAGACCCAGTACTTC.

In its sample, this clone was seen once. Here the CDR3 reads CASSLFSGRGYEQYF. CDR3 sequence (DNA): TGTGCCAGCAGCTTATTTAGCGGGCGGGGGTACGAGCAGTACTTC. The rearrangement joins TRBV13 to TRBJ2-7; 7 nucleotides agree with TRBD2. This CDR3 spans 15 amino acids. Per the germline V gene, CDR1 is PRHDT and CDR2 is FYEKMQ (reference sequence). V shed 2 bases and J 4 bases; nucleotides not matched to a gene: 8.

V and J are TRBV5-1 and TRBJ2-5; TRBD1 matches at 7 bases. V was pared by 3 bases and J by 5 bases, with 7 bases of the junction left unmatched. The CDR3 is 14 amino acids. Germline V gene lookup returns CDR1 SGHRS and CDR2 YFSETQ. CDR3 sequence reads: CASSSWTGQETQYF. Here the CDR3 DNA reads TGCGCCAGCAGCTCCTGGACAGGACAGGAGACCCAGTACTTC.

The chain joins TRBV7-9 to TRBJ2-5; 8 nucleotides agree with TRBD1. This CDR3 has 18 amino acids. J was trimmed by 4 bases and V by 6 bases; bases with no gene match: 19. CDR1 is SEHNR, CDR2 FQNEAQ, per germline (reference sequence). In nucleotides, the CDR3 is TGTGCCAGCAGGACCCGGACAGGGACAAGGGGGCGAGGAGAGACCCAGTACTTC. Protein: CASRTRTGTRGRGETQYF. Combining the CDR3 with reference TRBV7-9 and TRBJ2-5 gives the whole variable domain DTGVSQNPRHKITKRGQNVTFRCDPISEHNRLYWYRQTLGQGPEFLTYFQNEAQLEKSRLLSDRFSAERPKGSFSTLEIQRTEQGDSAMYLCASRTRTGTRGRGETQYFGPGTRLLVL.

The chain is built from TRBV25-1 and TRBJ1-1, with TRBD1 as a possible D gene (5 bases). CDR1 MGHDK and CDR2 SYGVNS come from the germline V gene. The CDR3 length is 14 residues. Trimming took 0 bases from V and 8 from J, leaving 13 bases between them. The CDR3 here is CASSEYVWAGEAFF. CDR3 bases: TGTGCCAGCAGTGAATATGTGTGGGCAGGGGAAGCTTTCTTT.

The chain links TRBV30 to TRBJ1-2, with TRBD1 as a possible D gene (6 bases). Trimming took 8 bases from V and 8 from J, leaving 15 bases between them. The CDR3 has 11 residues. Germline lookup yields CDR1 GTSNPN and CDR2 SVGIG (reference sequence). The CDR3 nucleotides are TGTGCCCACCCGGGGGCCGACGGCTACACCTTC. As protein: CAHPGADGYTF.

The genes are TRBV4-1 and TRBJ1-2, with D possibly being TRBD1 (5 bases). The germline V gene has CDR1 MGHRA and CDR2 YSYEKL. Trimming removed 0 bases at V and 4 bases at J, with 24 bases between. The CDR3 extends over 19 amino acids. This CDR3 is CASSQEPFLVATEPYGYTF. The CDR3 DNA sequence: TGCGCCAGCAGCCAAGAACCATTCCTCGTGGCGACAGAACCCTATGGCTACACCTTC.

This chain joins TRBV9 and TRBJ2-3; tentative D call: TRBD2 (5 bases). The V end was cut by 4 bases, the J end by 7 bases, with 10 bases between. CDR1 and CDR2 (germline): SGDLS, YYNGEE. The CDR3 has 12 amino acids. The CDR3 here is CASSPGLNTQYF. Here the CDR3 DNA reads TGTGCCAGCAGCCCTGGACTGAATACGCAGTATTTT.

J is TRBJ1-3 and V is TRBV5-6; 7 nucleotides match TRBD1. With V trimmed by 9 bases and J by 8 bases, 14 bases remained unmatched. The CDR3 spans 14 residues. Germline CDR1 and CDR2: SGHDT and YYEEEE. The CDR3 DNA reads as TGTGCCACCACCCGGACAGGAGTAAGGGACACCATATATTTT. As protein: CATTRTGVRDTIYF. Drawing the rest from reference TRBV5-6 and TRBJ1-3, the complete variable domain is DAGVTQSPTHLIKTRGQQVTLRCSPKSGHDTVSWYQQALGQGPQFIFQYYEEEERQRGNFPDRFSGHQFPNYSSELNVNALLLGDSALYLCATTRTGVRDTIYFGEGSWLTVV.

This chain uses TRBV13 with TRBJ1-1; 7 positions agree with TRBD1. Trimming took 5 bases from V and 5 from J; bases not matched to a gene: 14. From germline, CDR1 is PRHDT and CDR2 FYEKMQ (reference sequence). The CDR3 runs 16 residues. CDR3 residues: CASSPTGWRGSTEAFF. In nucleotides, the CDR3 is TGTGCCAGCAGCCCGACAGGGTGGCGAGGATCTACTGAAGCTTTCTTT.